The entry below describes one T cell receptor (beta chain). TCRdb analysed the PCR reads with MiXCR anew, one entry per CDR3 protein. The sample gives about 19,000 distinct CDR3 sequences, roughly 37% of which show up once; approximately 6.3% is in the top ten. The data originate from a study of tumor-infiltrating lymphocytes in oesophageal squamous cell carcinoma. CDR1 and CDR2 from the germline V gene are SGHRS and YFSETQ. This CDR3 contains 12 residues. Sequenced material: blood. This TCR derives from a male donor with esophageal squamous cell carcinoma. The chain has TRBV5-1 and TRBJ2-3; D is unresolved. The J call may not be correct, given that the DNA end is closer to TRBJ2-7. The DNA of the CDR3 is TGCGCCAGCAGCTTGGGTGCCTACGAGCAGTACTTC. It translates to CASSLGAYEQYF.